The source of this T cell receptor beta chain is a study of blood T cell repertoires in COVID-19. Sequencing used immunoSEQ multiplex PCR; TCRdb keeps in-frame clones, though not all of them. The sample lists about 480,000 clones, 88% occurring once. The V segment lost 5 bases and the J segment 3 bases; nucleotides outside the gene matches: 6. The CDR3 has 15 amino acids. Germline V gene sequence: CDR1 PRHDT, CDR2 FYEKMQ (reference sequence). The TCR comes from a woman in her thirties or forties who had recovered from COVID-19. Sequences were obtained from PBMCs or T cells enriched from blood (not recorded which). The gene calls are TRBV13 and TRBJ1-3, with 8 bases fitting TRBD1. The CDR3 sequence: CASSPRTGRGNTIYF. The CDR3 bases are TGTGCCAGCAGCCCGAGGACAGGGCGTGGAAACACCATATATTTT.